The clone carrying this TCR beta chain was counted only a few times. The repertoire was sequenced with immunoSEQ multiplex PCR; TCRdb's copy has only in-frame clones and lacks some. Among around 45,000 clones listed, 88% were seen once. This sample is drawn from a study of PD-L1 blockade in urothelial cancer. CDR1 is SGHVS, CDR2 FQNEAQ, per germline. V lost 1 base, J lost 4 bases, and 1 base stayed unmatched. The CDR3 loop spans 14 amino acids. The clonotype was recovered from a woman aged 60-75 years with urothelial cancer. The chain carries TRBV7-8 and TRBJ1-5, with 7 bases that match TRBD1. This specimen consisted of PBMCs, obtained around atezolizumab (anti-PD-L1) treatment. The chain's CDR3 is CASSLGTGNQPQHF. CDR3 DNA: TGTGCCAGCAGCTTAGGGACAGGTAATCAGCCCCAGCATTTT.